The present TCR beta chain was sequenced within a study of T cells in localized non-small cell lung cancer. Study results and limitations: It was uninvolved adjacent lung that showed the highest T cell clonality, exceeding tumor.

About this clone itself: Its antigen remains unidentified.

Profiling relied on immunoSEQ multiplex PCR, and the TCRdb table lists in-frame clones only, not all of them. The profile shows roughly 38,000 clones, 88% of them singletons. The V gene end was trimmed by 6 bases and the J gene end by 5 bases; junction bases not matched to a gene: 16. Germline loops: CDR1 LNHNV, CDR2 YYDKDF (reference sequence). The CDR3 loop spans 17 amino acids. The origin of this receptor is a woman aged 40-69 years with stage I lung adenocarcinoma. The sequencing here drew on peripheral blood, taken before any cancer treatment. The rearrangement uses TRBV15 and TRBJ2-1; 7 nucleotides agree with TRBD1. CDR3 DNA sequence: TGTGCCACCAGATCTGGCACCGTTAGGACAGGAAACAATGAGCAGTTCTTC. Translated: CATRSGTVRTGNNEQFF.